The rows below give T cell receptor beta chains drawn from one sample of a study of radiotherapy plus CTLA-4 blockade in lung cancer. The assay was immunoSEQ multiplex PCR, and TCRdb's table has in-frame clones only and misses some. This table has about 49,000 clones, 88% appearing once. The sample here was peripheral blood, taken from a patient treated with radiotherapy plus ipilimumab. These receptors came from a human donor with non-small cell lung cancer whose response to radiotherapy plus ipilimumab could not be evaluated. Each CDR3 is given with its conserved first and last residue. The D gene is left open where the match is weak. Clone size appears in some rows only: once, few, many, or a class for an expanded clone.

CDR3aa	CDR3nt	abundance	v_gene	j_gene	d_gene
CASSLRRGTVRGLMVKNTGELFF	TGTGCCAGCAGCTTAAGGAGGGGAACAGTTCGGGGTTTAATGGTGAAAAACACCGGGGAGCTGTTTTTT	.	TRBV7-3	TRBJ2-2	.
CASSPSSGAYNEQFF	TGTGCCAGCAGCCCCAGTAGCGGGGCCTACAATGAGCAGTTCTTC	.	TRBV9	TRBJ2-1	TRBD2
CASSGQDRGTQYF	TGTGCCAGCAGCGGACAGGATAGGGGTACGCAGTATTTT	.	TRBV6-4	TRBJ2-3	TRBD1
CASSLAGGRSYEQYF	TGTGCCAGCAGCTTAGCGGGAGGTCGGTCCTACGAGCAGTACTTC	.	TRBV7-2	TRBJ2-7	.
CASSFPGLAEGNEQFF	TGTGCCAGCAGCTTTCCGGGACTAGCGGAGGGGAATGAGCAGTTCTTC	.	TRBV7-6	TRBJ2-1	TRBD2
CASSLAHHTGTGSYEQYF	TGTGCCAGCAGCTTAGCGCACCACACCGGGACAGGCTCCTACGAGCAGTACTTC	.	TRBV7-9	TRBJ2-7	TRBD1
CASSQGTGAGNTIYF	TGCGCCAGCAGCCAAGGGACAGGGGCCGGAAACACCATATATTTT	.	TRBV4-3	TRBJ1-3	TRBD1
CASSLVPGQGTEQYF	TGTGCCAGCAGCTTAGTTCCGGGACAGGGGACCGAGCAGTACTTC	.	TRBV7-8	TRBJ2-7	TRBD1
CASSSLGLAGDEQFF	TGTGCCAGCAGCTCACTAGGACTAGCGGGAGATGAGCAGTTCTTC	once	TRBV7-2	TRBJ2-1	TRBD2
CASLPSGGAAGSEQFF	TGTGCCAGCTTACCTAGCGGGGGGGCTGCCGGGTCTGAGCAGTTCTTC	.	TRBV18	TRBJ2-1	TRBD2
CAWSVRREYGYTF	TGTGCCTGGAGTGTACGCAGGGAATATGGCTACACCTTC	few	TRBV30	TRBJ1-2	.
CASSVGASAYYEQYF	TGTGCCAGCAGCGTAGGTGCTAGCGCCTACTACGAGCAGTACTTC	.	TRBV9	TRBJ2-7	.
CASSQGYGYTF	TGTGCCAGCAGTCAGGGCTATGGCTACACCTTC	.	TRBV25-1	TRBJ1-2	.
CASSYSRPGGTEAFF	TGTGCCAGCAGTTACTCCCGCCCTGGCGGAACTGAAGCTTTCTTT	.	TRBV6-5	TRBJ1-1	.
CASSFEAGTGGSEQYF	TGTGCCAGCAGCTTCGAAGCGGGGACAGGGGGTAGTGAGCAGTACTTC	.	TRBV7-2	TRBJ2-7	TRBD1
CASSLWRGPPIHQPQHF	TGTGCCAGCAGTTTATGGAGGGGGCCGCCGATTCATCAGCCCCAGCATTTT	few	TRBV28	TRBJ1-5	TRBD1
CASQRGTNTGELFF	TGTGCCAGCCAGCGGGGGACGAACACCGGGGAGCTGTTTTTT	few	TRBV6-5	TRBJ2-2	TRBD2
CASGLYGHYNSPLHF	TGTGCTAGTGGTTTGTACGGTCACTATAATTCACCCCTCCACTTT	.	TRBV12-5	TRBJ1-6	.
CASSLLGGLYSGNTIYF	TGTGCCAGCAGCTTATTAGGGGGCCTATACTCTGGAAACACCATATATTTT	once	TRBV7-9	TRBJ1-3	TRBD1
CASSEDRNRGYTF	TGTGCCAGCAGCGAGGACAGGAACCGTGGCTACACCTTC	.	TRBV7-2	TRBJ1-2	TRBD1
CASSLEGGTGGFAKNIQYF	TGTGCCAGCAGCTTAGAGGGCGGGACAGGGGGCTTCGCCAAAAACATTCAGTACTTC	.	TRBV7-2	TRBJ2-4	TRBD1
CASSERGGGAWADTQYF	TGTGCCAGCAGTGAAAGGGGCGGGGGGGCCTGGGCAGATACGCAGTATTTT	once	TRBV6-1	TRBJ2-3	TRBD2
CASSVGPGLAIYEQYF	TGTGCCAGCAGCGTAGGACCGGGACTAGCAATCTACGAGCAGTACTTC	.	TRBV9	TRBJ2-7	TRBD2
CASTPDRGLGNTIYF	TGTGCCAGCACCCCAGACAGGGGGCTTGGAAACACCATATATTTT	.	TRBV9	TRBJ1-3	TRBD1
CASSPMGDTIYF	TGTGCCAGCAGCCCGATGGGAGACACCATATATTTT	.	TRBV7-9	TRBJ1-3	.
CASSTTGSASGNTIYF	TGTGCCAGTAGTACGACAGGGTCCGCCTCTGGAAACACCATATATTTT	.	TRBV19	TRBJ1-3	TRBD1
CASSLVGDRGRNEKLFF	TGTGCCAGCAGCTTAGTTGGGGACAGAGGGCGTAATGAAAAACTGTTTTTT	.	TRBV7-2	TRBJ1-4	TRBD1
CSVEGRDYTDTQYF	TGCAGCGTTGAGGGCCGGGACTATACAGATACGCAGTATTTT	.	TRBV29-1	TRBJ2-3	TRBD2
CASSYSGAYTEAFF	TGTGCCAGCAGCTACTCGGGCGCCTACACTGAAGCTTTCTTT	.	TRBV6-5	TRBJ1-1	.
CASSAGPGDTQYF	TGTGCCAGCAGCGCGGGCCCGGGAGATACGCAGTATTTT	.	TRBV11-2	TRBJ2-3	.
CASSQGEREKLFF	TGTGCCAGCAGCCAGGGGGAGAGAGAAAAACTGTTTTTT	.	TRBV7-8	TRBJ1-4	TRBD1
CASSTGLAGASDEQYF	TGTGCCAGCAGCACCGGACTAGCGGGAGCCAGCGACGAGCAGTACTTC	.	TRBV7-2	TRBJ2-7	TRBD2
CASTREGTDTQYF	TGTGCCAGTACCAGGGAGGGCACAGATACGCAGTATTTT	.	TRBV19	TRBJ2-3	.
CASSLGLWRGETQYF	TGTGCCAGCAGCCTAGGGCTTTGGCGCGGGGAGACCCAGTACTTC	.	TRBV7-2	TRBJ2-5	.
CASSPRGETQYF	TGTGCCAGCTCACCACGGGGCGAGACCCAGTACTTC	.	TRBV18	TRBJ2-5	.
CASSPPNVPEQYF	TGTGCCAGCTCACCACCCAATGTCCCCGAGCAGTACTTC	.	TRBV18	TRBJ2-7	.
CASSLWGRLNNEQFF	TGTGCCAGCAGTTTGTGGGGCAGGTTAAACAATGAGCAGTTCTTC	.	TRBV27	TRBJ2-1	.
CASSPFLAGSNEQFF	TGTGCCAGCAGCCCCTTCCTAGCGGGAAGCAATGAGCAGTTCTTC	.	TRBV7-7	TRBJ2-1	TRBD2
CASSQPPEEDTQYF	TGCGCCAGCAGCCAACCCCCCGAGGAAGATACGCAGTATTTT	.	TRBV4-1	TRBJ2-3	.
CASSPSNGNQPQHF	TGTGCCAGCAGCCCCTCAAACGGGAACCAGCCCCAGCATTTT	once	TRBV7-2	TRBJ1-5	.
CATSRSQGLAGRINTGELFF	TGTGCCACCAGCAGATCCCAGGGACTAGCGGGACGAATTAACACCGGGGAGCTGTTTTTT	.	TRBV15	TRBJ2-2	TRBD2
CASSSTPGTGGLVGYTF	TGTGCCAGCAGTTCCACCCCGGGGACAGGGGGTTTGGTTGGCTACACCTTC	.	TRBV28	TRBJ1-2	TRBD1
CASSPHGDFSYEQYF	TGTGCCAGCAGCCCCCACGGGGACTTTTCCTACGAGCAGTACTTC	.	TRBV9	TRBJ2-7	.
CASSQPPWGDEQFF	TGTGCCAGCAGTCAGCCCCCTTGGGGAGATGAGCAGTTCTTC	.	TRBV7-9	TRBJ2-1	.
CASSLTSGETNEQFF	TGTGCCAGCAGCCTTACTAGCGGGGAGACCAATGAGCAGTTCTTC	.	TRBV11-3	TRBJ2-1	TRBD2
CASSEGTAGNTIYF	TGCGCCAGCAGTGAAGGAACAGCTGGAAACACCATATATTTT	.	TRBV10-2	TRBJ1-3	.
CASSGQDYGYTF	TGTGCCAGCAGCGGACAGGACTATGGCTACACCTTC	once	TRBV11-2	TRBJ1-2	TRBD1
CASSLEGASLNSPLHF	TGCGCCAGCAGCTTGGAAGGAGCTTCCCTTAATTCACCCCTCCACTTT	.	TRBV5-1	TRBJ1-6	.
CASSIGDRGPNYTF	TGTGCCAGTAGTATAGGTGACAGGGGGCCGAACTACACCTTC	.	TRBV19	TRBJ1-2	TRBD1
CASSAWRRTAVLGANVLTF	TGTGCCAGCAGTGCCTGGAGAAGGACAGCGGTGCTAGGGGCCAACGTCCTGACTTTC	.	TRBV27	TRBJ2-6	.
CASSLAGRGKANEKLFF	TGTGCCAGCAGCTTGGCAGGAAGGGGGAAGGCTAATGAAAAACTGTTTTTT	.	TRBV5-4	TRBJ1-4	.
CASSLRTSPYEQYF	TGTGCCAGCAGTCTTAGGACAAGCCCCTACGAGCAGTACTTC	few	TRBV27	TRBJ2-7	.
CASSTILWGGATGELFF	TGTGCCAGTAGTACCATCCTCTGGGGGGGGGCAACCGGGGAGCTGTTTTTT	.	TRBV19	TRBJ2-2	.
CASSLDETLPEQYF	TGTGCCAGCAGCTTAGACGAGACTCTGCCTGAGCAGTACTTC	.	TRBV7-8	TRBJ2-7	.
CASSIHLASAGGPDTQYF	TGTGCCAGTAGTATACATTTGGCCTCGGCGGGGGGGCCAGATACGCAGTATTTT	.	TRBV19	TRBJ2-3	TRBD2
CASSQDPQGGNQPQHF	TGTGCCAGCAGCCAAGATCCCCAGGGCGGCAATCAGCCCCAGCATTTT	.	TRBV4-2	TRBJ1-5	.
CASSLSGYNSPLHF	TGTGCCAGCAGCTTGAGCGGCTATAATTCACCCCTCCACTTT	.	TRBV5-4	TRBJ1-6	.